This entry lists 8 T cell receptor beta chains sequenced from one sample in a study of blood T cell repertoires in COVID-19. Libraries were prepared by immunoSEQ multiplex PCR; TCRdb keeps only in-frame clonotypes and omits some of them. The sample lists approximately 100,000 clones; 70% to 85% were seen once. Sequences were obtained from peripheral blood. The receptor source for this set is a man between 65 and 85 years old with active or convalescent COVID-19.

The rearrangement uses TRBV29-1 and TRBJ1-1; D may be TRBD1 (6 bases). The germline V gene has CDR1 SQVTM and CDR2 ANQGSEA. The CDR3 spans 14 residues. Trimming cost V 1 base and J 4 bases, with 13 bases left between them. The CDR3 DNA reads TGCAGCGTTGAAGGAGGGGGGGGAACCACTGAAGCTTTCTTT. This encodes CSVEGGGGTTEAFF.

A single count supports this clone. This chain connects TRBV7-8 to TRBJ1-1; tentative D call: TRBD1 (5 bases). The CDR3 is made up of 14 amino acids. Germline V gene data show CDR1 as SGHVS and CDR2 as FQNEAQ. Trimming pared 0 bases from V and 1 base from J, leaving 6 bases between. CDR3 coding DNA: TGTGCCAGCAGCTTAGCGGGGGGGAACACTGAAGCTTTCTTT. Protein: CASSLAGGNTEAFF.

The chain links TRBV4-1 to TRBJ1-5; a possible D gene is TRBD1 (6 bases). V was trimmed by 2 bases and J by 3 bases, leaving 11 bases between them. Germline CDR1 MGHRA, CDR2 YSYEKL. This CDR3 contains 15 residues. The CDR3 bases are TGCGCCAGCAGCCAAAGCGGACAGCCCAATCAGCCCCAGCATTTT. It encodes CASSQSGQPNQPQHF.

The chain links TRBV12-3 or TRBV12-4 to TRBJ2-1; TRBD2 aligns across 10 bases. The CDR3 runs 12 residues. Trimming cost V 6 bases and J 16 bases; bases outside gene matches: 9. The chain's CDR3 is CASRPAGGPYFF. In DNA, the CDR3 is TGTGCCAGCAGACCAGCGGGGGGGCCTTACTTCTTC.

Only one count was recorded for this clone. The genes are TRBV9 and TRBJ2-3; possibly TRBD1 for D (5 bases). The CDR3 is 15 residues long. Trimming took 2 bases from V and 2 from J, leaving 12 bases between them. CDR1 is SGDLS, CDR2 YYNGEE, per germline. CDR3 in DNA: TGTGCCAGCAGCGTGGTACAGGATTACACAGATACGCAGTATTTT. Its protein product is CASSVVQDYTDTQYF. The complete variable domain, with remaining parts taken from reference TRBV9 and TRBJ2-3, reads DSGVTQTPKHLITATGQRVTLRCSPRSGDLSVYWYQQSLDQGLQFLIQYYNGEERAKGNILERFSAQQFPDLHSELNLSSLELGDSALYFCASSVVQDYTDTQYFGPGTRLTVL.

This sequence joins TRBV24-1 and TRBJ2-3; TRBD2 aligns across 8 bases. This CDR3 region has 15 residues. V lost 5 bases to trimming and J lost 5 bases; unmatched junction nucleotides: 8. From germline, CDR1 is KGHDR and CDR2 SFDVKD. The CDR3 nucleotides read TGTGCCACCAGTGGGACGGGGGGGCCTAAAGATACGCAGTATTTT. As protein: CATSGTGGPKDTQYF.

This clone showed up many times. The gene calls are TRBV12-3 or TRBV12-4 and TRBJ2-2; D ambiguous. V lost 8 bases and J 5 bases, leaving 9 bases between the germline ends. This CDR3 is 12 amino acids long. The CDR3: CASLLSTGELFF. The CDR3 DNA reads TGTGCCAGCCTTTTATCGACCGGGGAGCTGTTTTTT.

The V call is TRBV27, the J call TRBJ1-4; D uncertain. Trimming pared 4 bases from V and 5 bases from J, leaving 8 bases between. This CDR3 is built from 13 residues. CDR1 and CDR2 (germline): MNHEY, SMNVEV (reference sequence). For the CDR3, the DNA is TGTGCCAGCAGTTCGGGGTGGAATGAAAAACTGTTTTTT. This encodes CASSSGWNEKLFF.